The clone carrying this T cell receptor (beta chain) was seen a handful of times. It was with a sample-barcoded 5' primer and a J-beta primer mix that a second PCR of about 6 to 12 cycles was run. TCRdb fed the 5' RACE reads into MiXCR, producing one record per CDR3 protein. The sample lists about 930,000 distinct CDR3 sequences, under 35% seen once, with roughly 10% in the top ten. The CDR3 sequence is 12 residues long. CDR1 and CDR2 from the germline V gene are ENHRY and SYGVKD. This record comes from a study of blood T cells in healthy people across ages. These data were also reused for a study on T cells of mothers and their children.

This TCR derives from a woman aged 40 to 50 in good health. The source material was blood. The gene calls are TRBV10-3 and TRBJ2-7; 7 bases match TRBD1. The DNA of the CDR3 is TGTGTAAAGAAGGGACAGTGCTACGAGCAGTACTTC. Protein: CVKKGQCYEQYF.